The next 15 T cell receptor beta chains were all read from a single sample in a study of blood T cell repertoires in COVID-19. Produced via immunoSEQ multiplex PCR; TCRdb's table is partial and in-frame only. The sample lists over 55,000 clones; about 89% were seen once. Sequenced input: peripheral blood. The source of these receptors is a man aged 45-65 years with active COVID-19.

The chain carries TRBV14 and TRBJ2-2; 10 bases map to TRBD1. This CDR3 has 16 amino acids. The V segment lost 5 bases and the J segment 4 bases; nucleotides outside the gene matches: 7. Germline CDR1 reads SGHDN; CDR2 reads FVKESK. CDR3 loop: CASSDDRGRITGELFF. As DNA, the CDR3 is TGTGCCAGCAGCGACGACAGGGGGCGCATCACCGGGGAGCTGTTTTTT.

The chain links TRBV5-1 to TRBJ2-5, with D maybe TRBD1 (5 bases). CDR1 and CDR2 (germline): SGHRS, YFSETQ. V was cut by 5 bases and J by 2 bases, with 13 bases left in between. The length of the CDR3 is 14 residues. CDR3 DNA: TGCGCCAGCAGTCAGGGTACCTCTCAAGAGACCCAGTACTTC. Translation gives CASSQGTSQETQYF.

The V call is TRBV9, the J call TRBJ2-2; D may be TRBD2 (6 bases). V was cut by 6 bases and J by 6 bases, with 21 bases left in between. CDR1 SGDLS and CDR2 YYNGEE come from the germline V gene. CDR3 length equals 16 residues. Written as DNA, the CDR3 is TGTGCCAGCACCCCCGCGGCGGGACGGGTGGCCGGGGAGCTGTTTTTT. Protein product: CASTPAAGRVAGELFF.

The rearrangement joins TRBV20-1 to TRBJ2-1, with 9 bases identical to TRBD2. This CDR3 spans 15 amino acids. CDR1 DFQATT and CDR2 SNEGSKA come from the germline V gene (reference sequence). The trim removed 3 bases at V and 7 bases at J, leaving 10 bases unmatched. The CDR3 region is CSASGRGGSSNEQFF. The CDR3 DNA follows: TGCAGTGCTAGTGGGCGGGGGGGCAGTAGTAATGAGCAGTTCTTC.

V is TRBV29-1 and J is TRBJ1-1, with 7 bases lining up with TRBD1. The germline gives CDR1 SQVTM, CDR2 ANQGSEA. The trim removed 6 bases at V and 4 bases at J, leaving 8 bases unmatched. There are 13 residues in the CDR3. CDR3 DNA: TGCAGCGTGTGGAAGACAGGGCTCACTGAAGCTTTCTTT. It specifies CSVWKTGLTEAFF.

The J gene is TRBJ1-6, the V gene TRBV7-6; 7 bases map to TRBD1. CDR3 length: 15 residues. V lost 4 bases and J lost 12; bases outside the gene matches: 12. Germline V gene data show CDR1 as SGHVS and CDR2 as FNYEAQ. Here the CDR3 reads CASSSNGPGGKPLHF. The CDR3 DNA reads TGTGCCAGCAGCTCAAACGGGCCAGGGGGGAAACCCCTCCACTTT.

The chain employs TRBV2 and TRBJ1-1; 8 bases map to TRBD1. Per germline, CDR1 SNHLY and CDR2 FYNNEI. V lost 6 bases and J lost 1; bases outside the gene matches: 7. This CDR3 spans 15 amino acids. Here the CDR3 reads CASSFGTGENTEAFF. The CDR3 region has the DNA TGTGCCAGCAGCTTTGGGACAGGAGAGAACACTGAAGCTTTCTTT. Looking up the rest from reference TRBV2 and TRBJ1-1 gives the full variable domain: EPEVTQTPSHQVTQMGQEVILRCVPISNHLYFYWYRQILGQKVEFLVSFYNNEISEKSEIFDDQFSVERPDGSNFTLKIRSTKLEDSAMYFCASSFGTGENTEAFFGQGTRLTVV.

In regard to this clone: Germline is not matched at one junction end, which may reflect a read error. The chain is built from TRBV6-1 and TRBJ2-7; 7 nucleotides agree with TRBD2. The CDR3 length is 16 residues. Germline V gene lookup returns CDR1 MNHNS and CDR2 SASEGT. The CDR3 coding sequence is TGTACCAGCAGTGGGGGGGGTTGGGACGGAGTCTACGAGCAGTACTTC. As protein: CTSSGGGWDGVYEQYF.

The V gene is TRBV5-5, the J gene TRBJ1-6; weak D call: TRBD1 (6 bases). CDR3 length equals 15 residues. V lost 4 bases, J lost 10 bases, and 18 bases lay in between. Germline V gene data show CDR1 as SGHKS and CDR2 as YYEKEE (reference sequence). The CDR3 coding sequence is TGTGCCAGCAGCCTGGGACACCGGATAGAGTCACCCCTCCACTTT. As protein: CASSLGHRIESPLHF. The full variable domain, its missing parts supplied by reference TRBV5-5 and TRBJ1-6, is DAGVTQSPTHLIKTRGQQVTLRCSPISGHKSVSWYQQVLGQGPQFIFQYYEKEERGRGNFPDRFSARQFPNYSSELNVNALLLGDSALYLCASSLGHRIESPLHFGNGTRLTVT.

V is TRBV6-5 and J is TRBJ1-1, with D tentatively TRBD1 (6 bases). The germline V and J ends were trimmed by 5 bases and 1 base, with 14 bases remaining between them. The CDR3 extends over 15 amino acids. CDR1 and CDR2 from the germline V gene are MNHEY and SVGAGI. CDR3 DNA sequence: TGTGCCAGCAGTCCCCCGGGACACCCGAACACTGAAGCTTTCTTT. Protein sequence: CASSPPGHPNTEAFF.

This clone has a single count. J is TRBJ2-7 and V is TRBV5-1, with 8 bases that match TRBD2. CDR1 SGHRS and CDR2 YFSETQ come from the germline V gene. The CDR3 is 16 residues long. Germline trimming cut 3 bases from V and 0 bases from J; bases unmatched to any gene: 8. CDR3 loop: CASSSTGTRGSYEQYF. The CDR3 region has the DNA TGCGCCAGCAGCTCGACCGGGACTAGGGGCTCCTACGAGCAGTACTTC.

V is TRBV4-3 and J is TRBJ1-1; TRBD1 matches at 8 bases. The CDR3 is 15 residues long. Losses at the gene ends were 3 bases for V and 3 bases for J; bases not matched to a gene: 6. Germline V gene data show CDR1 as LGHNA and CDR2 as YSLEER. Here the CDR3 reads CASSQAGGSYTEAFF. DNA of the CDR3: TGCGCCAGCAGCCAGGCAGGGGGCTCGTACACTGAAGCTTTCTTT.

The J gene is TRBJ2-1, the V gene TRBV7-3, with TRBD1 matching 10 bases. CDR1 and CDR2 (germline): SGHTA, FQGTGA. The CDR3 has 15 residues. Germline trimming cut 4 bases from V and 6 bases from J; bases unmatched to any gene: 6. CDR3 sequence: CASSSRGTGANEQFF. Here the CDR3 DNA reads TGTGCCAGCAGCTCGCGAGGGACAGGGGCCAATGAGCAGTTCTTC. Drawing the rest from reference TRBV7-3 and TRBJ2-1, the complete variable domain is GAGVSQTPSNKVTEKGKYVELRCDPISGHTALYWYRQSLGQGPEFLIYFQGTGAADDSGLPNDRFFAVRPEGSVSTLKIQRTERGDSAVYLCASSSRGTGANEQFFGPGTRLTVL.

The chain links TRBV5-1 to TRBJ1-2, with 10 nucleotides matching TRBD1. From germline, CDR1 is SGHRS and CDR2 YFSETQ. The V gene end was trimmed by 4 bases and the J gene end by 2 bases; junction bases not matched to a gene: 5. The CDR3 has 15 residues. This chain's CDR3 is CASSPRTGGNYGYTF. DNA of the CDR3: TGCGCCAGCAGCCCAAGGACAGGGGGGAACTATGGCTACACCTTC. Variable domain in full (rest from reference TRBV5-1 and TRBJ1-2): KAGVTQTPRYLIKTRGQQVTLSCSPISGHRSVSWYQQTPGQGLQFLFEYFSETQRNKGNFPGRFSGRQFSNSRSEMNVSTLELGDSALYLCASSPRTGGNYGYTFGSGTRLTVV.

The chain links TRBV7-9 to TRBJ2-7; D gene uncertain. Germline assignment: CDR1 SEHNR and CDR2 FQNEAQ (reference sequence). The ends were cut back, 4 bases at V and 1 base at J, with 14 bases in the middle. This CDR3 is built from 15 residues. CDR3 sequence (DNA): TGTGCCAGCAGCTCCGCCCCGAGCATATCCTACGAGCAGTACTTC. This codes for CASSSAPSISYEQYF.